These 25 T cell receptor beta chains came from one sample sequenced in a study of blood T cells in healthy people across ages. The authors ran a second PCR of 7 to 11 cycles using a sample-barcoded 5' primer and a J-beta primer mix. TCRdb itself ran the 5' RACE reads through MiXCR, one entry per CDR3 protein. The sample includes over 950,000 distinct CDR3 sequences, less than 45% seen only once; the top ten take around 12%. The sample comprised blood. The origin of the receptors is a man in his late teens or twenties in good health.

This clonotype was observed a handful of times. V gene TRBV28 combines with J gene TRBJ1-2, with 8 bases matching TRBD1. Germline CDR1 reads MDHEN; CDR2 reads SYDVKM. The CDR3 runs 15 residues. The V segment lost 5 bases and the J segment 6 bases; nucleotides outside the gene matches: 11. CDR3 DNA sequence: TGTGCCAGCAGTCCGGCCGCAGGGGGCGCGGATGGCTACACCTTC. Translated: CASSPAAGGADGYTF.

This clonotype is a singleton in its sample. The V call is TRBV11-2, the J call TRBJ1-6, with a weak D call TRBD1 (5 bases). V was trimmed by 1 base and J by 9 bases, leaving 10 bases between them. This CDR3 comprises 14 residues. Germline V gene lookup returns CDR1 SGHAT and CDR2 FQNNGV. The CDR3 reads CASSLGPRASPLHF. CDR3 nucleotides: TGTGCCAGCAGCTTAGGTCCCAGGGCTTCACCCCTCCACTTT.

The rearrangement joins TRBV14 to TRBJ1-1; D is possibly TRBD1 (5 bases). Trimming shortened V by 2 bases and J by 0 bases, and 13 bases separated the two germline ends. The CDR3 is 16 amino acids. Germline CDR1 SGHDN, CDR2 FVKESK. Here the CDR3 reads CASSQKVRGLNTEAFF. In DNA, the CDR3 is TGTGCCAGCAGCCAAAAGGTGAGGGGTCTGAACACTGAAGCTTTCTTT.

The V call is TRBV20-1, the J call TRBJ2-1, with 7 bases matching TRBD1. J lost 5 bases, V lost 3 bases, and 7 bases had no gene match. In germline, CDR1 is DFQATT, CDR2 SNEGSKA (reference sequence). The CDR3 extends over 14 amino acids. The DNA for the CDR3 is TGCAGTGCTAGGTCAGACAGGGCCGACAATGAGCAGTTCTTC. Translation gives CSARSDRADNEQFF.

The CDR3, as DNA: TGTGCCAGCAGTGCCTCCGGGACAGGGGGCCCTGGCTACACCTTC. Residues: CASSASGTGGPGYTF. The chain links TRBV9 to TRBJ1-2; the match to TRBD1 covers 12 bases. CDR1 and CDR2 (germline): SGDLS, YYNGEE. The length of the CDR3 is 15 residues. The J segment lost 7 bases and the V segment lost 5 bases, leaving 9 bases of the junction unmatched. Variable domain in full (rest from reference TRBV9 and TRBJ1-2): DSGVTQTPKHLITATGQRVTLRCSPRSGDLSVYWYQQSLDQGLQFLIQYYNGEERAKGNILERFSAQQFPDLHSELNLSSLELGDSALYFCASSASGTGGPGYTFGSGTRLTVV.

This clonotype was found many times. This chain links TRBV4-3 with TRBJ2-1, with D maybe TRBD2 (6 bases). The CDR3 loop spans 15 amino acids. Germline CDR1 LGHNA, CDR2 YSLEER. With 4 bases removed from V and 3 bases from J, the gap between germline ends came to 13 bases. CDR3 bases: TGCGCCAGCAGCCTGGAGCTAGCGAGCTACAATGAGCAGTTCTTC. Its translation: CASSLELASYNEQFF.

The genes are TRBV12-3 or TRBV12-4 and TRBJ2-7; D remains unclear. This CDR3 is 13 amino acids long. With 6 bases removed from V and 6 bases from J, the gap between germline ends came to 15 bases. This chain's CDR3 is CASSRDGSGEQYF. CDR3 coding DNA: TGTGCCAGCAGCCGTGACGGGTCCGGCGAGCAGTACTTC.

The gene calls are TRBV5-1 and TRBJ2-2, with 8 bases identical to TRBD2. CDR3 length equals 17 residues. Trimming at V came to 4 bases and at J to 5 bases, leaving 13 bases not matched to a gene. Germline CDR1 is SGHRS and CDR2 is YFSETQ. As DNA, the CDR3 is TGCGCCAGCAGCCCTCCCAGCGGGGGCCGTCGAACCGGGGAGCTGTTTTTT. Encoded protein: CASSPPSGGRRTGELFF.

The CDR3 nucleotides read TGTGCCAGCAGCCCCTGGGAAGGGCCCAATAATTCACCCCTCCACTTT. This codes for CASSPWEGPNNSPLHF. The V call is TRBV7-2, the J call TRBJ1-6; D is undetermined. The CDR3 is made up of 16 amino acids. Trimming took 5 bases from V and 5 from J, leaving 16 bases between them. CDR1 is SGHTA and CDR2 is FQGNSA in the germline V gene.

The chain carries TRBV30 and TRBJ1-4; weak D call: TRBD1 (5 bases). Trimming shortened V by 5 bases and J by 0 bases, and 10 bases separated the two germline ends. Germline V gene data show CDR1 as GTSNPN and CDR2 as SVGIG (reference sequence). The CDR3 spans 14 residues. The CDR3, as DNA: TGTGCCTGGGGCTGGGGGGCAACTAATGAAAAACTGTTTTTT. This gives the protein CAWGWGATNEKLFF.

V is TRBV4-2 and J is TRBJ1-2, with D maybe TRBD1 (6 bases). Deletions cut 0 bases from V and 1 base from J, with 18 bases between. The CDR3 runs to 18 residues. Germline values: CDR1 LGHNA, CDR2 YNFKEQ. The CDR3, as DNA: TGTGCCAGCAGCCAAGATAGCGATCCCGGGACATATAACTATGGCTACACCTTC. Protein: CASSQDSDPGTYNYGYTF.

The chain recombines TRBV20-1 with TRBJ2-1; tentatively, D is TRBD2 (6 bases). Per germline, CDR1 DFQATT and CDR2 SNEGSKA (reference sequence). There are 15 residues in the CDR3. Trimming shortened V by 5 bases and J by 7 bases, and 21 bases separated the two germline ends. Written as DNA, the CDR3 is TGCAGTGCTTGGCGGTCCCAGGGAGGAGGGAATGAGCAGTTCTTC. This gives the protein CSAWRSQGGGNEQFF.

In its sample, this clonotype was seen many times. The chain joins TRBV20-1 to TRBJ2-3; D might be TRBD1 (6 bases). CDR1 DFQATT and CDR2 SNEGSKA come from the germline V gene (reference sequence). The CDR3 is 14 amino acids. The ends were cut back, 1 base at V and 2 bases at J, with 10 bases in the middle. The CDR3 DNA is TGCAGTGCTAGAGCAGGGGACCTCACAGATACGCAGTATTTT. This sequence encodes CSARAGDLTDTQYF.

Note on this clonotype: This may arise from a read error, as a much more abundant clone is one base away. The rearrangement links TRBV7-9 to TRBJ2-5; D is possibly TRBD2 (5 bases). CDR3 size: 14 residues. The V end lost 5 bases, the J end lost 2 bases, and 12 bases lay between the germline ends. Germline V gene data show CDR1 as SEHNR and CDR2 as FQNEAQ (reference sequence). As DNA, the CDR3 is TGTGCCAGCAGCGTATGGGGAGCGCAAGAGACCCAGTACTTC. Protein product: CASSVWGAQETQYF. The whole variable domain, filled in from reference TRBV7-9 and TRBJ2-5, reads DTGVSQNPRHKITKRGQNVTFRCDPISEHNRLYWYRQTLGQGPEFLTYFQNEAQLEKSRLLSDRFSAERPKGSFSTLEIQRTEQGDSAMYLCASSVWGAQETQYFGPGTRLLVL.

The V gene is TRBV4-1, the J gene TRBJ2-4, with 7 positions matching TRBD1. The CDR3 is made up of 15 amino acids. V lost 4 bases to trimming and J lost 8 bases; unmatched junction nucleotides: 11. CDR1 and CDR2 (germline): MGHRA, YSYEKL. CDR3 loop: CASSPVPGQLDIQYF. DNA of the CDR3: TGCGCCAGCAGCCCGGTCCCGGGACAGTTAGACATTCAGTACTTC.

CDR3 sequence (DNA): TGCAGTGCTATTCCCGACAGGATGCGGGGCTATGGCTACACCTTC. Its protein product is CSAIPDRMRGYGYTF. The V and J genes are TRBV20-1 and TRBJ1-2; maybe TRBD1 (6 bases). CDR1 and CDR2 from the germline V gene are DFQATT and SNEGSKA (reference sequence). This CDR3 region has 15 residues. Trimming shortened V by 4 bases and J by 4 bases, and 19 bases separated the two germline ends.

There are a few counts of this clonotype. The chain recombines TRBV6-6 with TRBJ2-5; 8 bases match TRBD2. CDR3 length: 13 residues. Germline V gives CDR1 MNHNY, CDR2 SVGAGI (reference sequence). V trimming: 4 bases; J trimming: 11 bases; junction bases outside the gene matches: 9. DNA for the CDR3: TGTGCCAGCAGTTCCGGACTAGCTGGTGAGCAGTACTTC. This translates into CASSSGLAGEQYF.

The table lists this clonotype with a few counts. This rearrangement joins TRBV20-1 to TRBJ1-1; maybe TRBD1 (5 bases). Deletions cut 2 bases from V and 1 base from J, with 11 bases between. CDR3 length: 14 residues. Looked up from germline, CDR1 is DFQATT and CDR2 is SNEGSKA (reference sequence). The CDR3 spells CSARTPGRNTEAFF. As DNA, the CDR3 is TGCAGTGCTAGAACTCCGGGACGGAACACTGAAGCTTTCTTT.

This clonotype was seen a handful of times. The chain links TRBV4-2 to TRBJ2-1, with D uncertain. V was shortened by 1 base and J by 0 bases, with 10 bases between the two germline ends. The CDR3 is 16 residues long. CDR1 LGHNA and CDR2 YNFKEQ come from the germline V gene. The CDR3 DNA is TGTGCCAGCAGCCAAGCCGAGGCTAGCTCCTACAATGAGCAGTTCTTC. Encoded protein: CASSQAEASSYNEQFF.

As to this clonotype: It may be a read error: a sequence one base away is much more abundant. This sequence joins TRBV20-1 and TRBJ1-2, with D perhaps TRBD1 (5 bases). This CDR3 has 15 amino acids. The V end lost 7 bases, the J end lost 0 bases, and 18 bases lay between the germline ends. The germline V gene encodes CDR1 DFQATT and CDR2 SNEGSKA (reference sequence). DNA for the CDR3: TGCAGTGTTAGTCCGCCCGGGGGAGCTAACTATGGCTACACCTTC. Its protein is CSVSPPGGANYGYTF.

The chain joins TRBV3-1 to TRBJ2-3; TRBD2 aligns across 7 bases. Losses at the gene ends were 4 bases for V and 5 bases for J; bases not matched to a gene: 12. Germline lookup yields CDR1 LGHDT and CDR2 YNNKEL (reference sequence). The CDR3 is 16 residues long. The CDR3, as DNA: TGTGCCAGCAGCCTAAGACTAAGCGGGGCCCGAGATACGCAGTATTTT. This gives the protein CASSLRLSGARDTQYF.

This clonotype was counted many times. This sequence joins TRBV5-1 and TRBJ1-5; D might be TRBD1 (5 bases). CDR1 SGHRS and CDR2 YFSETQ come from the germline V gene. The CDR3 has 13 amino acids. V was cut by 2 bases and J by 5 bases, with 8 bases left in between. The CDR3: CASSLDSYQPQHF. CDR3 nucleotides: TGCGCCAGCAGCTTAGACAGCTATCAGCCCCAGCATTTT.

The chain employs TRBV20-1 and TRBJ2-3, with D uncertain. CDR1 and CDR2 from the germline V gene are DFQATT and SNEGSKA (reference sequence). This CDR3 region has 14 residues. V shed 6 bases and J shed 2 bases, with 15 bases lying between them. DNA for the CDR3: TGCAGTGCCGCAGGCCGTGGTCCCACAGATACGCAGTATTTT. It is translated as CSAAGRGPTDTQYF.

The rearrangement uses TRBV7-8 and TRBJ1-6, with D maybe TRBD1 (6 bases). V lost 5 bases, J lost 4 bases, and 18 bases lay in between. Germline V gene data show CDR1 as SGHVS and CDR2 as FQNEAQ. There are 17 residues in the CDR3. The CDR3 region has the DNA TGTGCCAGCAGCCTCGGGACATTGCGGGGTTATAATTCACCCCTCCACTTT. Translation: CASSLGTLRGYNSPLHF.

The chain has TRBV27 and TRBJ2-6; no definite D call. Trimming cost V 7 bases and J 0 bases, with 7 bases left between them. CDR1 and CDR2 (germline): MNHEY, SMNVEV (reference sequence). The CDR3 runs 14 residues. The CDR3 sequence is CASTDLSGANVLTF. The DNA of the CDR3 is TGTGCCAGCACCGACCTCTCTGGGGCCAACGTCCTGACTTTC.